This T cell receptor (beta chain) was found in a study of human T cells and chemical hapten exposure. On the study more broadly: Women made up most patients, who had alopecia areata, totalis or universalis.

Stated time point: pre-sensitization, week 0. Regarding treatment: therapeutic diphenylcyclopropenone sensitization with weekly scalp DPC. Ahead of each patch test application, blood was drawn. TCRdb re-called the RACE reads with MiXCR, one entry per CDR3 protein. The profile covers 180,000 or so distinct CDR3 sequences, with 25% to 35% appearing a single time and 2.5% to 3.5% taken by the ten largest. With regard to this clonotype: Its antigen remains unidentified.

Broader study findings: Relative to controls, expanded TCRs formed significantly more large CDR3 similarity clusters.

This TCR was sampled from a woman aged 30 to 39 with alopecia areata. Some clones in this sample may be carry-over from other donors' samples. The sample consisted of whole blood, taken in connection with sensitization to the hapten diphenylcyclopropenone (DPC).

CDR3 in amino acids: CSVTEKLFF. The DNA of the CDR3 is TGCAGCGTAACTGAAAAACTGTTTTTT. The J gene is TRBJ1-4, the V gene TRBV29-1; D ambiguous. This CDR3 region has 9 residues. Looked up from germline, CDR1 is SQVTM and CDR2 is ANQGSEA. V lost 6 bases to trimming and J lost 7 bases, with 3 bases between them.